In its sample, the clone carrying this T cell receptor beta chain was seen many times. The data stem from a study of HIV-infected patients and healthy controls. Trimming took 3 bases from V and 7 from J; bases not matched to a gene: 5. Germline V gene lookup returns CDR1 DFQATT and CDR2 SNEGSKA (reference sequence). This CDR3 has 14 residues. One entry per CDR3 protein, called by TCRdb with MiXCR from the 5' RACE reads. The repertoire holds some 67,000 distinct CDR3 sequences, with approximately 15% as singletons. Sequenced sample: CD4+ T cells from blood. This TCR was sampled from a human donor in good health. V gene TRBV20-1 combines with J gene TRBJ2-1, with 11 bases lining up with TRBD2. This CDR3 reads CSASVAGGRNEQFF. CDR3 in DNA: TGCAGTGCTAGTGTAGCGGGAGGGCGTAATGAGCAGTTCTTC.